This entry features one T cell receptor beta chain sequence. Its antigen is unknown. After re-calling the 5' RACE reads, TCRdb lists one entry per CDR3 protein, DNA absent. Listed are some 440,000 distinct CDR3 sequences; about 1.5% falls within the top ten. This entry belongs to a study of T cells expressing NK-cell markers. Study information: Sequenced donors, eight in total, included seven who were HCMV-seropositive and one who was seronegative. The study, taken as a whole, reports: Where several donors were concerned, these clonotypes also led the CD3+CD56-NKG2C+ fraction.

Germline values: CDR1 ENHRY, CDR2 SYGVKD. The CDR3 extends over 15 amino acids. Sequencing used blood T cells: a sorted CD56 or NKG2C T cell subset, CD4+ or CD8+ T cells, or bulk PBMC T cells (not recorded which). The TCR sequence derives from a woman aged 45 to 65 in good health. The chain employs TRBV10-3 and TRBJ2-1. This chain's CDR3 is CAISESRSGDNEQFF.